This T cell receptor beta chain was recovered during a study of T cells after yellow fever vaccination. Study summary: Preparation of the low-cell-number fractions used SMART-Seq v4 Ultra Low Input. Study-wide results and limits: Most clones from primary vaccination were detected again post-booster (almost 98% CD4, 70% to 90% CD8). It was a small share of clonotypes that appeared in both CD4 and CD8 compartments. Although the secondary response was weaker, it peaked faster, at day 5 versus 15.

Of note for this clonotype: Its target is unknown.

TCRdb recomputed calls from the 5' RACE reads with MiXCR, one row per CDR3 protein. The sample lists about 210,000 distinct CDR3 sequences; around 6.7% were seen once. Sequenced material: CD4+ T cells sorted from PBMCs, taken on the day of the yellow fever booster vaccination. The sequence was collected from a man aged 25 to 40 who received the YFV17D yellow fever vaccine.

The CDR3 DNA reads as TGTGCCAGCAGGCTAGGGGGGGAGCTGTTTTTT. This gives the protein CASRLGGELFF. J is TRBJ2-2 and V is TRBV28; D not resolved. Trimming left V 6 bases short and J 8 bases short, with 7 bases between. The CDR3 covers 11 residues. The germline gives CDR1 MDHEN, CDR2 SYDVKM.